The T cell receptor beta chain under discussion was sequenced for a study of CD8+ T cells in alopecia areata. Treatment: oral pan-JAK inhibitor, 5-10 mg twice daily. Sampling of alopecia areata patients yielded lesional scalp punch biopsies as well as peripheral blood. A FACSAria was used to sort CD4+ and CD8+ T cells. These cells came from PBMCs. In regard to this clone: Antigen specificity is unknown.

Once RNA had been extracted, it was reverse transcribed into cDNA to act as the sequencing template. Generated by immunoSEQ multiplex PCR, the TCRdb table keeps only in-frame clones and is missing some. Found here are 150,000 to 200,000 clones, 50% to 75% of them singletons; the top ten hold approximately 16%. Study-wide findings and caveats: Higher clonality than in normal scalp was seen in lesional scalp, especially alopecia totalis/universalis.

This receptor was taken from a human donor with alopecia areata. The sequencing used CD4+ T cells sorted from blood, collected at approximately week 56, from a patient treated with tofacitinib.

The CDR3 is CAWSDPPRDSPLHF. The CDR3 bases are TGTGCCTGGAGCGATCCGCCTAGGGATTCACCCCTCCACTTT. The chain employs TRBV30 and TRBJ1-6, with D unresolved. The CDR3 consists of 14 residues. Germline CDR1 is GTSNPN and CDR2 is SVGIG (reference sequence). V gave up 3 bases and J gave up 8 bases, with 14 bases separating them.